Each of the 18 T cell receptor beta chains below was sequenced from the same sample in a study of shared clonotypes between healthy human individuals. Some clones are missing from TCRdb's copy, which holds only in-frame ones; the method was immunoSEQ multiplex PCR. This table holds some 2 million clones, over 85% found once. Sequenced input: naive CD4+ T cells sorted from blood. Indicated subset: CD45RA+ positively selected. These receptors were collected from a man younger than 30 in good health.

As concerns this clone: Within the sample, other DNA sequences also encode this same CDR3. The chain combines TRBV7-2 with TRBJ1-2; no definite D call. There are 14 residues in the CDR3. Germline V CDR1 and CDR2: SGHTA, FQGNSA. V was cut by 1 base and J by 2 bases, with 8 bases left in between. The CDR3 protein is CASSLGGQNYGYTF. The CDR3 bases are TGTGCCAGCAGCTTAGGGGGTCAGAACTATGGCTACACCTTC.

The chain uses TRBV19 and TRBJ2-4; weak D call: TRBD1 (5 bases). V was cut by 5 bases and J by 0 bases, with 11 bases left in between. The germline V gene encodes CDR1 LNHDA and CDR2 SQIVND (reference sequence). This CDR3 comprises 15 residues. As DNA, the CDR3 is TGTGCCAGTAGTGGACACCTTTTAGCCAAAAACATTCAGTACTTC. As protein: CASSGHLLAKNIQYF.

The gene calls are TRBV6-1 and TRBJ1-2; 10 nucleotides line up with TRBD1. The length of the CDR3 is 16 residues. Germline V lookup: CDR1 MNHNS, CDR2 SASEGT. The J segment lost 5 bases and the V segment lost 2 bases, leaving 8 bases of the junction unmatched. The CDR3 loop reads CASSESLVGQGYGYTF. Here the CDR3 DNA reads TGTGCCAGCAGTGAAAGCTTGGTGGGACAGGGGTATGGCTACACCTTC.

The sample holds a few counts of this clone. The rearrangement links TRBV4-2 to TRBJ1-2; maybe TRBD1 (5 bases). The CDR3 spans 14 residues. Trimming stripped 0 bases from V and 7 bases from J, with 12 bases between. Per germline, CDR1 LGHNA and CDR2 YNFKEQ. The CDR3 sequence: CASSQDFQGSGYTF. DNA for the CDR3: TGTGCCAGCAGCCAAGATTTTCAGGGCTCTGGCTACACCTTC.

This chain links TRBV5-1 with TRBJ2-5; tentative D call: TRBD2 (5 bases). V gave up 3 bases and J gave up 0 bases, with 15 bases separating them. This CDR3 region has 16 residues. Per the germline V gene, CDR1 is SGHRS and CDR2 is YFSETQ. This CDR3 is CASSSKPGNNQETQYF. The CDR3 DNA is TGCGCCAGCAGCTCAAAGCCGGGAAATAACCAAGAGACCCAGTACTTC.

The chain employs TRBV6-1 and TRBJ1-2; unclear D gene. Trimming cost V 4 bases and J 2 bases, with 5 bases left between them. The CDR3 is made up of 12 amino acids. Germline loops: CDR1 MNHNS, CDR2 SASEGT. CDR3 loop: CASSADNYGYTF. DNA of the CDR3: TGTGCCAGCAGTGCCGACAACTATGGCTACACCTTC.

V is TRBV6-5 and J is TRBJ1-6; 9 bases match TRBD1. CDR1 MNHEY and CDR2 SVGAGI come from the germline V gene. The ends lost 6 bases at V and 9 bases at J; junction bases unmatched: 6. CDR3 size: 14 residues. The CDR3 nucleotides read TGTGCCAGCAGCCCTGACAGGGGGTCTTCACCCCTCCACTTT. This gives the protein CASSPDRGSSPLHF.

This chain links TRBV7-9 with TRBJ1-3; D gene ambiguous. The germline V and J ends were trimmed by 2 bases and 6 bases, with 11 bases remaining between them. The CDR3 is 14 residues long. The germline CDR1 and CDR2 sequences are SEHNR and FQNEAQ (reference sequence). CDR3 protein: CASSLPEIENTIYF. The CDR3 DNA sequence: TGTGCCAGCAGCTTACCAGAAATCGAAAACACCATATATTTT.

This clone showed up just once. This chain joins TRBV2 and TRBJ1-6; 8 nucleotides match TRBD1. V lost 5 bases and J lost 3; bases outside the gene matches: 6. The CDR3 is 16 residues long. CDR1 and CDR2 (germline): SNHLY, FYNNEI. CDR3 bases: TGTGCCAGCAGTAATCAGGGGGCTGGCTATAATTCACCCCTCCACTTT. Its translation: CASSNQGAGYNSPLHF. The full variable domain, in which reference TRBV2 and TRBJ1-6 provide the parts outside the CDR3, is EPEVTQTPSHQVTQMGQEVILRCVPISNHLYFYWYRQILGQKVEFLVSFYNNEISEKSEIFDDQFSVERPDGSNFTLKIRSTKLEDSAMYFCASSNQGAGYNSPLHFGNGTRLTVT.

In this sample, this clone turned up once. V is TRBV30 and J is TRBJ1-4; D is possibly TRBD1 (5 bases). Germline CDR1 is GTSNPN and CDR2 is SVGIG (reference sequence). Trimming cost V 0 bases and J 3 bases, with 11 bases left between them. The CDR3 runs 15 residues. The DNA for the CDR3 is TGTGCCTGGAGTGTACGACCAGGGTCTAATGAAAAACTGTTTTTT. As protein: CAWSVRPGSNEKLFF.

V usage is TRBV9 and J usage is TRBJ1-1; D unresolved. Germline V gene data show CDR1 as SGDLS and CDR2 as YYNGEE. Trimming stripped 0 bases from V and 5 bases from J, with 14 bases between. CDR3 size: 15 residues. The CDR3 DNA reads as TGTGCCAGCAGCGTAGCCCCGGGAATGGGAACTGAAGCTTTCTTT. Amino acid sequence: CASSVAPGMGTEAFF.

V usage is TRBV7-9 and J usage is TRBJ2-2; D could derive from TRBD1 or TRBD2 (6 bases each). Germline V lookup: CDR1 SEHNR, CDR2 FQNEAQ (reference sequence). The CDR3 covers 16 residues. V lost 3 bases and J lost 1, with 12 bases in between. CDR3 sequence (DNA): TGTGCCAGCAGCTTTTTCGGGGGCAAGAACACCGGGGAGCTGTTTTTT. It translates to CASSFFGGKNTGELFF.

Only one count was recorded for this clone. V usage is TRBV10-3 and J usage is TRBJ2-5; D may be TRBD1 (6 bases). The CDR3 sequence is 19 residues long. CDR1 and CDR2 (germline): ENHRY, SYGVKD. V gave up 0 bases and J gave up 1 base, with 21 bases separating them. DNA of the CDR3: TGTGCCATCAGTGAGTCCCCCTGGACAGCCGATGACCTCCAAGAGACCCAGTACTTC. This translates into CAISESPWTADDLQETQYF.

A single count supports this clone. The CDR3 DNA reads TGTGCCAGCAAGGGGACTGGCCGAAATCAGCCCCAGCATTTT. Encoded protein: CASKGTGRNQPQHF. This chain uses TRBV6-6 with TRBJ1-5; a possible D gene is TRBD1 (5 bases). CDR3 length: 14 amino acids. CDR1 is MNHNY and CDR2 is SVGAGI in the germline V gene (reference sequence). Trimming took 7 bases from V and 4 from J, leaving 14 bases between them.

The chain is built from TRBV27 and TRBJ2-1; 8 nucleotides align to TRBD2. Looked up from germline, CDR1 is MNHEY and CDR2 is SMNVEV (reference sequence). CDR3 size: 14 residues. V lost 6 bases and J lost 3; bases outside the gene matches: 4. The CDR3 loop is CASSRLANYNEQFF. The CDR3 coding sequence is TGTGCCAGCAGCCGACTAGCGAACTACAATGAGCAGTTCTTC.

This clone came up once. The J gene is TRBJ1-2, the V gene TRBV28; D unclear. The V gene's germline CDR1 is MDHEN and CDR2 SYDVKM. The CDR3 is made up of 13 amino acids. V was pared by 3 bases and J by 8 bases, with 13 bases between. The DNA for the CDR3 is TGTGCCAGCAGTTTTTTCGCCAACTTGGGCTACACCTTC. It translates to CASSFFANLGYTF.

As DNA, the CDR3 is TGTGCCAGCAGCTTAGAGACAGGGGGTGGAGAGACCCAGTACTTC. Translated: CASSLETGGGETQYF. V is TRBV11-2 and J is TRBJ2-5; the match to TRBD1 covers 9 bases. Germline lookup yields CDR1 SGHAT and CDR2 FQNNGV. The CDR3 runs 15 residues. V dropped 0 bases and J dropped 4; count of bases not matched to a gene: 3.

This clone has only one observation. The CDR3: CASSYGGVPSNQPQHF. The CDR3 DNA reads as TGTGCCAGCAGTTACGGCGGGGTTCCTAGCAATCAGCCCCAGCATTTT. The rearrangement links TRBV6-6 to TRBJ1-5; D not certain. Germline CDR1 MNHNY, CDR2 SVGAGI (reference sequence). Trimming removed 2 bases at V and 0 bases at J, with 11 bases between. This CDR3 is 16 amino acids long.